This record looks at one TCR beta chain sequence and its context. Its antigen is not known. It differs at one base from a far larger clone, so likely a read error. CDR3 length: 19 amino acids. The entry originates in a study of prognosis after radiotherapy for stage I lung cancer. Study background: Medically, all non-small cell lung cancer patients were deemed inoperable. Alongside stereotactic body radiotherapy, concurrent therapy was given to no patient. SBRT was given in 3 to 5 fractions at a biologically effective dose of at least 100 Gy as radiotherapy. Study observations and caveats: Lower post-radiation Shannon entropy was seen in patients who went on to develop distant metastases.

Two rounds of multiplex PCR amplified TCR beta CDR3 from genomic DNA. First-round PCR used primers specific to each TRBV and TRBJ gene. Each CDR3 protein gets one entry after TCRdb re-called the multiplex PCR reads with MiXCR. Of about 25,000 distinct CDR3 sequences detected, approximately 39% appear once; the ten largest clones hold 20% to 25%. The rearrangement joins TRBV12-3 or TRBV12-4 to TRBJ2-5, with D perhaps matching TRBD2 (9 bases). The DNA end is a closer match to TRBJ2-1, so the J assignment may be wrong. The receptor was isolated from a donor over 45 with non-small cell lung cancer. The sequencing used PBMCs, collected before or after stereotactic body radiation therapy (not recorded which). The CDR3 reads CASSRGQVISGSFINEQFF. DNA for the CDR3: TGTGCCAGCAGTCGGGGACAGGTGATTAGCGGGAGTTTTATCAATGAGCAGTTCTTC.